The clone carrying this TCR beta chain was seen a few times. Antigen specificity is unknown. This sample stems from a study of identical twins. J gave up 7 bases and V 6 bases, and 8 bases lay outside the gene matches. Germline V gene sequence: CDR1 MNHEY, CDR2 SMNVEV (reference sequence). The CDR3 sequence is 15 residues long. Each cDNA held unique molecular identifiers, and template switching gave it a universal primer site. TCRdb re-called the 5' RACE reads with MiXCR, one entry per CDR3 protein. The data hold under 300,000 distinct CDR3 sequences, with 11% to 15% observed a single time. Study-wide points: While abundant cord blood beta clonotypes carried fewer insertions, memory repertoires showed no such pattern. The authors drew conclusions from cross-sectional statistical analysis rather than following the same donors. Out-of-frame alpha sequences shared between twins exhibited an excess of low generation probability.

The chain carries TRBV27 and TRBJ2-1; TRBD2 matches at 11 bases. The material sequenced was memory (CD45RO+) T cells sorted from blood. This clonotype was obtained from a woman under 30 in good health. The chain's CDR3 is CASRDSGGAGNEQFF. The CDR3 DNA sequence: TGTGCCAGCAGGGATAGCGGGGGGGCCGGTAATGAGCAGTTCTTC.